The T cell receptor beta chain described here comes from a study of regulatory T cells in long-lasting Graves disease. As to this clonotype: What it binds is unknown.

In germline, CDR1 is DFQATT, CDR2 SNEGSKA (reference sequence). Deletions cut 3 bases from V and 0 bases from J, with 5 bases between. CDR3 size: 13 residues. Findings of the study overall: Compared with new cases, persistent Graves' patients showed reduced TCR diversity. A reduction in accuracy may have resulted from the small sample size. Gene preferences differed: TRBV28, TRBJ1-2, TRBJ2-5 in persistent cases.

According to the study, TCR beta libraries were built with iRepertoire HTBI primers and CDR3-region Arm-PCR. In the study's own analysis: Spanning all samples, the identified segments comprised around 62 TRBV and approximately 15 TRBJ. MiXCR, applied by TCRdb to the multiplex PCR reads, yields one record per CDR3 protein. The V and J calls follow TCRdb's processing rather than the paper's. The sample yields roughly 700,000 distinct CDR3 sequences, 30% seen once. Described time point: persistent/refractory GD, antithyroid drugs over 5 years with positive TRAb. Following extraction of RNA from PBMCs, that RNA was used to make the TCR library.

The sequence came from a female donor with Graves disease. This specimen consisted of peripheral blood mononuclear cells (PBMCs), obtained when the disease was refractory, from a patient treated with antithyroid drugs. The chain recombines TRBV20-1 with TRBJ1-4; D ambiguous. CDR3 bases: TGCAGTGCTAGGGTTGCAACTAATGAAAAACTGTTTTTT. It yields the protein CSARVATNEKLFF.